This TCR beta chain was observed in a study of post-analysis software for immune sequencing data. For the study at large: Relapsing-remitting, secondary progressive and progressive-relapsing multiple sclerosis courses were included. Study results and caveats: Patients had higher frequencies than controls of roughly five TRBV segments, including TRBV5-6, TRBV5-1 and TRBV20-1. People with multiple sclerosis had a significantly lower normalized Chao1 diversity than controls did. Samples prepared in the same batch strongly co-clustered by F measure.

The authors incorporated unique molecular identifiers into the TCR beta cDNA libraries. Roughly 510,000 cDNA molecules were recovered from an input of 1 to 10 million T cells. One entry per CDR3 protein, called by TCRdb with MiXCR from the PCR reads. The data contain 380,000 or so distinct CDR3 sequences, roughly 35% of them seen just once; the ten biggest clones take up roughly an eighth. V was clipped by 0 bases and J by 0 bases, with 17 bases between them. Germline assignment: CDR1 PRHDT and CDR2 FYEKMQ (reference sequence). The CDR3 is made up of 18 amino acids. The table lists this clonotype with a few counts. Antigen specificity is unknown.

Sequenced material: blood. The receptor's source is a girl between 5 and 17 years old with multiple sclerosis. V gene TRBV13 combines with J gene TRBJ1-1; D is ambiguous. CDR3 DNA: TGTGCCAGCAGCTTAGGCCTTCGGGCAGCTTTTTTGAACACTGAAGCTTTCTTT. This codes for CASSLGLRAAFLNTEAFF.